This T cell receptor (beta chain) was identified in a study of identical twins (dated by TCRdb to between 2015 and 2016). In terms of the full investigation: To test whether fetal clonotypes persist, the study used deep sequencing on TCR alpha and beta repertoires from monozygotic twins, unrelated adults of various ages, and cord blood. To rule out contamination, the twin experiments were replicated at different times with different library preparation protocols. The investigation overall reported the following: A weaker excess of twin sharing was found in beta out-of-frame sequences because the signal-to-noise ratio was lowered by fewer shared sequences. Because the same donors could not be followed over many years, the conclusions depended on cross-sectional statistical analysis. Invariant T cells such as MAIT and iNKT could partly confound zero-insertion analyses, though diverse VJ usage argued against this for most clonotypes. Abundant cord blood beta clonotypes carried fewer insertions; young adult naive repertoires showed a weaker similar trend, while memory repertoires showed none. Compared with coincidental sharing between unrelated individuals, an excess of low generation-probability sequences was observed among out-of-frame TCR alpha sequences shared between twins. In monozygotic twins, out-of-frame TCR alpha sharing was systematically underestimated by recombination models, although the models agreed with sharing between unrelated individuals.

The library relied on 5' RACE. This sample was sequenced with an Illumina HiSeq 2000. Template switching added a universal primer binding site, and the final cDNA carried a unique molecular identifier that allowed TCR cDNA molecules to be counted accurately. Specific primers in the conserved constant-segment region were used to synthesize first-strand cDNA for TCR alpha and beta chains. Each cDNA library was double barcoded, with a SMART-Mk sample barcode plus Illumina barcodes, to control for contamination. TruSeq adapter sequences, together with Illumina sample barcodes, were added in two successive PCR steps. The TCR alpha and beta cDNA libraries were sequenced on the Illumina HiSeq platform using custom primers. The authors processed their data as follows. Raw reads were processed with MiGEC to extract unique molecular identifiers, and MiXCR was used to determine CDR3 positions. Recombination models were inferred per individual with the repgenHMM and IGoR tools using an EM algorithm. Shared clonotypes were analyzed with the tcR package in R, and sharing was normalized by the product of cloneset sizes. Out-of-frame nonproductive sequences were analyzed to study raw recombination free of thymic and clonal selection effects. TCRdb handled the public reads itself, with Q25 trimming in fastp and clone calling in MiXCR, and kept productive beta chains. Rows are combined by CDR3 protein, so each entry shows the most common genes and DNA. TCRdb's processing, not the authors' own work, is the source of the V and J calls. The sample profile shows roughly 770,000 distinct CDR3 sequences; roughly 18% of them were found once. Around 13% of the sample is held by the ten biggest clonotypes.

This clonotype was observed a few times. Its antigen remains undetermined. No qualities accompany the bases; no much larger clone lies one base away. Only healthy Caucasian donors were included. Three pairs of female monozygotic twins, all aged about 18 to 29 years, were included in the twin cohort. Peripheral blood mononuclear cells were the source from which RNA for the TCR libraries was isolated. The CDR3 spans 16 residues, from the cysteine through the phenylalanine. Just the 48-base CDR3 DNA is kept, in frame starting at base 1. Reading the germline V gene (reference sequence) gives CDR1 SEHNR and CDR2 FQNEAQ. Trimming at the junction amounts to 3 bases on V and 7 bases on J, and the germline ends lie 16 bases apart. The sample was also linked to a second study, of T cells expressing NK-cell markers. As the second publication notes: TCR beta-chain repertoires were profiled in sorted CD3+CD56+NKG2C+, CD3+CD56+NKG2C- and CD3+CD56-NKG2C+ T-cell subsets from about 8 donors. Among the eight sequenced donors, seven were HCMV-seropositive and one was HCMV-seronegative. In several experiments an anti-gammadeltaTCR antibody was added to restrict sorting to alphabetaTCR-expressing T cells. For six donors, the dominant CD3+CD56+NKG2C+ clonotypes were among the top 10 CD8+ clonotypes and accounted for about 1.0-7.5% of CD8+ T cells. Those dominant clonotypes were again the most abundant among CD3+CD56-NKG2C+ cells in several donors, at roughly 25-60.1%. It remained unclear whether the expanded NKG2C-expressing T cell clones were specific for HCMV antigens. Randomly selected healthy volunteers, three men and five women, were used as the eight sequenced donors. HCMV-specific IgG was detected in serum with a commercial ELISA kit to determine HCMV serostatus. For several donors, unsorted PBMC were also used to sequence bulk peripheral blood T-cell repertoires. MIGEC handled demultiplexing of the reads and grouping by UMI, while MiTCR was used to assemble and quantify clonotypes. Only TCR cDNA sequences supported by at least two reads were kept to exclude erroneous sequences. The tcR package was used for downstream repertoire analysis, with clonotypes matched between fractions based on CDR3 nucleotide sequence plus V segment. VDJmatch was used to annotate antigen specificity against VDJdb, with one amino acid substitution in CDR3 permitted.

The clonotype originates from a woman aged 18-30 years in good health. The chain is made from TRBV7-9 and TRBJ1-6, with a weak D call of TRBD1 (5 bases match). Input material: PBMCs. CDR3 sequence: CASSFGQGFWNSPLHF. The bases are TGTGCCAGCAGCTTCGGTCAGGGATTCTGGAATTCACCCCTCCACTTT.